A selection of T cell receptor beta chains follows, all from one sample in a study of T cell changes during pregnancy in multiple sclerosis. Using immunoSEQ multiplex PCR, the repertoire was profiled, and TCRdb retains in-frame clones only, with some absent. The repertoire has 100,000 or so clones, roughly 93% of them found once; the top ten carry less than 2.5%. The sample in question was peripheral blood, obtained in the third trimester of pregnancy. Receptors were obtained from a female donor with multiple sclerosis, enrolled in a pregnancy study. The CDR3 runs from the conserved cysteine through the conserved F or W. D genes are given only for firm matches. Where a row states a size, it is once, few, many or the class of an expanded clone; other rows omit it.

CDR3: CASSQEIGGYQPQHF
DNA: TGTGCCAGCAGCCAAGAGATCGGGGGTTATCAGCCCCAGCATTTT
J: TRBJ1-5
size: few
D: .
V: TRBV4-2

CDR3: CASSAREATQETQYF
DNA: TGTGCCAGCAGCGCCCGGGAGGCCACCCAAGAGACCCAGTACTTC
J: TRBJ2-5
size: .
D: TRBD2
V: TRBV7-8

CDR3: CASSQANEQFF
DNA: TGCGCCAGCAGCCAAGCTAATGAGCAGTTCTTC
J: TRBJ2-1
size: many
D: .
V: TRBV4-3

CDR3: CASSRETGINYGYTF
DNA: TGCGCCAGCAGCCGAGAGACAGGGATAAACTATGGCTACACCTTC
J: TRBJ1-2
size: .
D: TRBD1
V: TRBV5-1

CDR3: CASSESGSLRGEAFF
DNA: TGTGCCAGCAGTGAATCGGGGTCACTCAGGGGTGAAGCTTTCTTT
J: TRBJ1-1
size: .
D: .
V: TRBV25-1

CDR3: CAWAKVLREPGYEQYF
DNA: TGTGCCTGGGCCAAAGTTTTGCGGGAGCCCGGGTACGAGCAGTACTTC
J: TRBJ2-7
size: .
D: TRBD2
V: TRBV30

CDR3: CASSLGVSGETQYF
DNA: TGTGCCAGCAGTTTAGGAGTTAGCGGGGAGACCCAGTACTTC
J: TRBJ2-5
size: .
D: TRBD2
V: TRBV27

CDR3: CASSQDVTSGNTGELFF
DNA: TGCGCCAGCAGCCAAGACGTGACTAGCGGGAACACCGGGGAGCTGTTTTTT
J: TRBJ2-2
size: .
D: TRBD2
V: TRBV4-3

CDR3: CASSLRPVGVGGAVEQFF
DNA: TGTGCCAGCAGCTTGCGCCCGGTCGGGGTAGGGGGGGCGGTTGAGCAGTTCTTC
J: TRBJ2-1
size: once
D: .
V: TRBV7-6

CDR3: CASSIGYFGTEAFF
DNA: TGTGCCAGTAGTATAGGTTACTTTGGCACTGAAGCTTTCTTT
J: TRBJ1-1
size: .
D: .
V: TRBV19

CDR3: CASSLASGNTGELFF
DNA: TGTGCCAGCAGCTTGGCTAGCGGAAACACCGGGGAGCTGTTTTTT
J: TRBJ2-2
size: .
D: TRBD2
V: TRBV7-8

CDR3: CASSHRDRGYNEQFF
DNA: TGTGCCAGCAGCCATCGGGACAGGGGTTACAATGAGCAGTTCTTC
J: TRBJ2-1
size: .
D: TRBD1
V: TRBV11-2

CDR3: CACRQAANEKLFF
DNA: TGTGCCTGCCGACAGGCGGCTAATGAAAAACTGTTTTTT
J: TRBJ1-4
size: .
D: .
V: TRBV19

CDR3: CASSLASGTRPYEQYF
DNA: TGCGCCAGCAGCTTGGCCAGCGGGACCCGCCCCTACGAGCAGTACTTC
J: TRBJ2-7
size: .
D: TRBD2
V: TRBV5-1